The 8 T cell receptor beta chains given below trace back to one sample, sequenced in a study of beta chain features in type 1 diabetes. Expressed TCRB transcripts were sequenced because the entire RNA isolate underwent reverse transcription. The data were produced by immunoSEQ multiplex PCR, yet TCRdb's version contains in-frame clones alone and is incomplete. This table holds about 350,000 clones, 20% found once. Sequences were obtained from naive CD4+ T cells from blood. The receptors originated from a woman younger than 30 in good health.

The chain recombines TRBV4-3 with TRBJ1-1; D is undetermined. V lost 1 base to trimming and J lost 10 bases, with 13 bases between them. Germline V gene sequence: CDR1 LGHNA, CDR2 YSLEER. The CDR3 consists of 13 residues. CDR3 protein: CASSQVQGTGAFF. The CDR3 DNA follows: TGCGCCAGCAGCCAAGTACAAGGAACGGGAGCTTTCTTT.

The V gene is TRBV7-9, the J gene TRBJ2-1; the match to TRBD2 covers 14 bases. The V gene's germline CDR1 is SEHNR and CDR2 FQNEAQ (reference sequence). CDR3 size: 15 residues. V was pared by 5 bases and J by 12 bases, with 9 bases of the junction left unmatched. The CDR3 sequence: CASSAGTSGSRWQFF. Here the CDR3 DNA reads TGTGCCAGCAGCGCCGGGACTAGCGGGAGTAGGTGGCAGTTCTTC.

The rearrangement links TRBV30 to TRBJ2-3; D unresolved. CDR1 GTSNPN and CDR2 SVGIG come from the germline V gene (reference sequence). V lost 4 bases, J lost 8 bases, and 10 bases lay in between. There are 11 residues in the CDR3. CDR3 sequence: CAWNSFGTQYF. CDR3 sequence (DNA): TGTGCCTGGAACTCCTTTGGTACGCAGTATTTT.

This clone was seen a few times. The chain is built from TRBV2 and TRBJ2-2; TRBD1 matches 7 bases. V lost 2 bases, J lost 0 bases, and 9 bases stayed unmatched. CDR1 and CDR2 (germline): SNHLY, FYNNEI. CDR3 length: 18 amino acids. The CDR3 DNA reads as TGTGCCAGCAGTGAAAGAGGGACAGCCGCAACGAACACCGGGGAGCTGTTTTTT. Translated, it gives CASSERGTAATNTGELFF. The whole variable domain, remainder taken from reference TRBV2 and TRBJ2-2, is EPEVTQTPSHQVTQMGQEVILRCVPISNHLYFYWYRQILGQKVEFLVSFYNNEISEKSEIFDDQFSVERPDGSNFTLKIRSTKLEDSAMYFCASSERGTAATNTGELFFGEGSRLTVL.

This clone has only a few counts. CDR3 coding DNA: TGTGCCAGCAGCTCCGGGACAGGCTACGAGCAGTACTTC. It specifies CASSSGTGYEQYF. The gene calls are TRBV11-2 and TRBJ2-7, with 8 nucleotides matching TRBD1. V shed 4 bases and J 3 bases; nucleotides not matched to a gene: 2. The CDR3 covers 13 residues. Looked up from germline, CDR1 is SGHAT and CDR2 is FQNNGV.

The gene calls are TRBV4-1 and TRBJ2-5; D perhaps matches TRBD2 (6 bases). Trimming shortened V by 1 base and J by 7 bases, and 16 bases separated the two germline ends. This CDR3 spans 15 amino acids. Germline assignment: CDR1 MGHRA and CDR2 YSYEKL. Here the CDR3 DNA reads TGCGCCAGCAGCCAAGCTAGGGCCACCGGGGGGACCCAGTACTTC. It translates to CASSQARATGGTQYF.

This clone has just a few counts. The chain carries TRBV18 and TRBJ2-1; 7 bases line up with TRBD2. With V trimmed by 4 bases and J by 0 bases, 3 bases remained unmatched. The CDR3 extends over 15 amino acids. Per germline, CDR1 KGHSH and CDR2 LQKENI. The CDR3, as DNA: TGTGCCAGCTCACGCGGCGGGAGCTCCTACAATGAGCAGTTCTTC. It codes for CASSRGGSSYNEQFF.

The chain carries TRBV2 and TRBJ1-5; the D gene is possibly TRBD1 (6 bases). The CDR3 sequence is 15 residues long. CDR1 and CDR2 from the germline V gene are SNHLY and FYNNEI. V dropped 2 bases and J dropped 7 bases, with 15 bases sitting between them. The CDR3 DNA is TGTGCCAGCAGTGAAACAGGGTCGGCGTGGCAGCCCCAGCATTTT. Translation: CASSETGSAWQPQHF.